This is a list of T cell receptor beta chains from one sample in a study of regulatory T cells in long-lasting Graves disease. TCRdb recomputed calls from the multiplex PCR reads with MiXCR, one row per CDR3 protein. In the table there are 450,000 to 600,000 distinct CDR3 sequences, less than 15% of which are singletons. The sample was also linked to a second study, of T cells in Graves' hyperthyroidism and ophthalmopathy.

Sample: peripheral blood mononuclear cells (PBMCs), taken at new diagnosis, from a patient treated with antithyroid drugs. The receptors here all came from a man younger than 45 with Graves disease. Each CDR3 is given with its conserved first and last residue. D genes are given only for firm matches.

D	V	J	CDR3
NA	TRBV27	TRBJ2-7	CASSLISGELYEQYF
TRBD2	TRBV6-1	TRBJ2-6	CASRESGEGSSGANVLTF
TRBD1	TRBV24-1	TRBJ2-1	CATSDRTGSAEQFF
TRBD2	TRBV4-2	TRBJ2-1	CASSQGLLAGDEQFF
TRBD2	TRBV27	TRBJ2-4	CASSSLAGSDIQYF
NA	TRBV5-1	TRBJ2-3	CASSLAFLSGTTDTQYF
TRBD1	TRBV29-1	TRBJ2-2	CSVERDRGPTGELFF
NA	TRBV29-1	TRBJ2-2	CSVRWNGELFF
NA	TRBV11-2	TRBJ2-5	CASSLTQGFQETQYF
NA	TRBV6-1	TRBJ2-1	CASSPGLGEQFF
NA	TRBV2	TRBJ1-1	CASAGQGATEAFF
NA	TRBV27	TRBJ2-6	CASSSNRWQDFSGANVLTF
NA	TRBV4-1	TRBJ2-1	CASSRAELGANNEQFF
NA	TRBV12-3/TRBV12-4	TRBJ2-5	CASSLMANQETQYF
TRBD2	TRBV20-1	TRBJ2-1	CSARGDYNLQEQFF
NA	TRBV12-3/TRBV12-4	NA	CASRTVNEQFF
NA	TRBV2	TRBJ1-1	CASSTKHRNTEAFF
NA	TRBV2	TRBJ1-1	CARTDGGNTEAFF
NA	TRBV20-1	TRBJ2-3	CSARAGASTDTQYF
TRBD2	TRBV5-1	TRBJ2-2	CASSQPTSGSGELFF
NA	TRBV7-2	TRBJ2-7	CASSLAGGAVYEQYF
NA	TRBV5-1	TRBJ1-2	CASSLGLNSANYGYTF
TRBD2	TRBV2	TRBJ2-1	CASRLGLAAYNEQFF
NA	TRBV27	TRBJ2-2	CATLFSGNTGELFF
TRBD1	TRBV11-1	TRBJ1-1	CASSLGSGTGHTEAFF
NA	TRBV7-9	TRBJ1-1	CASSRTGQGRKNTKAFF
TRBD2	TRBV3-1	TRBJ2-2	CASSQAREGRTGELFF
NA	TRBV7-9	TRBJ1-1	CASSLVNTEAFF